A selection of T cell receptor beta chains follows, all from one sample in a study of alternative splicing in chronic myeloid leukemia remission. TCRdb re-analyzed the bulk RNA-seq reads; it lists each CDR3 protein once, without DNA. This repertoire includes about a hundred distinct CDR3 sequences. The material was PBMCs or total blood leukocytes (not recorded which), obtained at diagnosis. These receptors were collected from an adult with chronic myeloid leukemia. Each CDR3 is given with its conserved first and last residue. Fields, in order: J gene, V gene, clone size, CDR3 protein. Some rows mark clone size as missing; the rest say once, few, many or name a class of expanded clone.

TRBJ1-6,TRBV3-1,hyperexpanded,CASSLRAEGRPLHF
TRBJ1-1,TRBV5-1,.,CASSLLGLGTEAFF
TRBJ1-2,TRBV7-9,once,CASSLGEYGYTF
TRBJ1-2,TRBV4-1,.,CASSQLTQRRKYGYTF
TRBJ2-5,TRBV29-1,.,CSVEMGTGIETQYF
TRBJ2-1,TRBV24-1,once,CATRQKSANEQFF
TRBJ2-7,TRBV29-1,.,CSAAQGSYEQYF
TRBJ1-1,TRBV27,.,CASSLGGQGKAFF
TRBJ2-2,TRBV7-3,.,CASSLGTGELFF
TRBJ1-1,TRBV14,.,CASSQVMGEAFF
TRBJ1-1,TRBV5-4,.,CASSSSGRENTEAFF
TRBJ2-7,TRBV12-3/TRBV12-4,.,CASSLLSATYEQYF
TRBJ1-1,TRBV29-1,.,CSVKRGGPRNTEAFF
TRBJ2-2,TRBV9,once,CASSVLGTTGELFF
TRBJ2-3,TRBV19,.,CASRDDKTTDTQYF
TRBJ2-3,TRBV20-1,.,CSARTEGTDTQYF
TRBJ1-3,TRBV29-1,.,CSVDTGENTIYF
TRBJ2-3,TRBV19,once,CASSIGTGLGDTQYF